Following are 27 T cell receptor beta chains from one sample sequenced in a study of blood T cells in healthy people across ages. Combining a sample-barcoded 5' primer with a J-beta primer mix, a second PCR ran for roughly 6 to 11 cycles. One entry per CDR3 protein results from TCRdb running MiXCR on the 5' RACE reads. The data contain approximately 810,000 distinct CDR3 sequences, about 34% of them seen just once; the ten biggest clones take up approximately 12%. Sequencing was carried out using blood. The origin of the receptors is a man between 18 and 35 years old in good health.

The J gene is TRBJ2-1, the V gene TRBV13; 8 nucleotides match TRBD1. Trimming took 0 bases from V and 0 from J; bases not matched to a gene: 7. CDR1 and CDR2 (germline): PRHDT, FYEKMQ (reference sequence). The CDR3 spans 18 residues. In DNA form, the CDR3 reads TGTGCCAGCAGCTTAGGGACAGGGGTCTCCGCCTCCTACAATGAGCAGTTCTTC. Translated: CASSLGTGVSASYNEQFF.

Concerning this clonotype itself: A much larger clone is a single base away; this may be a read error. The gene calls are TRBV5-1 and TRBJ2-3; TRBD2 matches 12 bases. This CDR3 has 16 residues. Germline V lookup: CDR1 SGHRS, CDR2 YFSETQ. The CDR3 is CASSFTSGGSTNTRYF. The DNA of the CDR3 is TGCGCCAGCAGCTTTACTAGCGGGGGGTCCACAAATACGCGGTATTTT.

This clonotype occurred once. The V gene is TRBV7-2, the J gene TRBJ2-1; possible D gene TRBD2, 5 bases. V lost 0 bases and J lost 1, with 13 bases in between. Germline CDR1 reads SGHTA; CDR2 reads FQGNSA. The CDR3 sequence is 17 residues long. CDR3 sequence reads: CASSLAKRPLSYNEQFF. In DNA, the CDR3 is TGTGCCAGCAGCTTAGCGAAGCGGCCGCTTTCCTACAATGAGCAGTTCTTC.

As for this clonotype: One end of the junction does not line up with germline, which may come from a read error. The chain links TRBV29-1 to TRBJ1-1, with a weak D call TRBD1 (6 bases). From germline, CDR1 is SQVTM and CDR2 ANQGSEA. The length of the CDR3 is 13 residues. The CDR3 is CSVRRGGNTEVFF. The CDR3 DNA reads TGCAGCGTTCGAAGAGGGGGGAACACTGAAGTTTTCTTT.

A single count supports this clonotype. The genes are TRBV20-1 and TRBJ2-3, with a weak D call TRBD1 (6 bases). CDR1 is DFQATT, CDR2 SNEGSKA, per germline (reference sequence). CDR3 length equals 16 residues. V was pared by 3 bases and J by 0 bases, with 16 bases between. CDR3 nucleotide sequence: TGCAGTGCTAGTGATCCGGGACATTCTAGCACAGATACGCAGTATTTT. Amino acid sequence: CSASDPGHSSTDTQYF.

The chain has TRBV7-2 and TRBJ2-3, with 7 bases matching TRBD1. With V trimmed by 5 bases and J by 2 bases, 4 bases remained unmatched. Germline CDR1 reads SGHTA; CDR2 reads FQGNSA. CDR3 length: 14 residues. As DNA, the CDR3 is TGTGCCAGCAGCCGGGACAGTAACACAGATACGCAGTATTTT. Its translation is CASSRDSNTDTQYF.

V is TRBV28 and J is TRBJ2-6; D assignment may be TRBD1 or TRBD2 (5 bases each). The V gene's germline CDR1 is MDHEN and CDR2 SYDVKM. This CDR3 is 14 amino acids long. V lost 9 bases to trimming and J lost 6 bases, with 15 bases between them. The CDR3 nucleotides are TGTGCCAGTACTGGGACCCCCGAGGCCAACGTCCTGACTTTC. Its protein product is CASTGTPEANVLTF.

The chain employs TRBV29-1 and TRBJ2-1; 7 nucleotides match TRBD1. From germline, CDR1 is SQVTM and CDR2 ANQGSEA. V was pared by 7 bases and J by 6 bases, with 3 bases of the junction left unmatched. The CDR3 consists of 11 residues. CDR3 DNA: TGCAGCGGACGACAGGGCAATGAGCAGTTCTTC. This codes for CSGRQGNEQFF.

The rearrangement joins TRBV5-6 to TRBJ2-5; D is perhaps TRBD1 or TRBD2 (5 bases each). V was trimmed by 3 bases and J by 11 bases, leaving 26 bases between them. Germline CDR1 is SGHDT and CDR2 is YYEEEE. This CDR3 has 16 amino acids. The CDR3 region has the DNA TGTGCCAGCAGCTCAATAAAGACCGGGACGGGGAATGAGCAGTACTTC. Translating it yields CASSSIKTGTGNEQYF.

The chain carries TRBV5-5 and TRBJ1-1; D remains ambiguous. The V gene's germline CDR1 is SGHKS and CDR2 YYEKEE (reference sequence). V was trimmed by 4 bases and J by 5 bases, leaving 12 bases between them. The CDR3 runs 13 residues. The CDR3 loop reads CASSRGSETEAFF. CDR3 bases: TGTGCCAGCAGCCGCGGTAGTGAAACTGAAGCTTTCTTT.

This clonotype was detected a few times. The chain combines TRBV12-3 or TRBV12-4 with TRBJ1-6, with 9 nucleotides matching TRBD1. CDR3 size: 15 residues. V shed 5 bases and J 11 bases; nucleotides not matched to a gene: 10. The CDR3 sequence: CASSERPGTGPPLHF. DNA for the CDR3: TGTGCCAGCAGTGAACGACCCGGGACAGGGCCACCCCTCCACTTT.

This clonotype was detected a few times. The gene calls are TRBV7-9 and TRBJ2-3; 7 bases match TRBD2. The length of the CDR3 is 16 residues. Germline V gives CDR1 SEHNR, CDR2 FQNEAQ (reference sequence). V was clipped by 6 bases and J by 2 bases; unmatched bases: 11. CDR3 nucleotide sequence: TGTGCCAGCAGTCTGTCCCCTAGCGGAGTCACAGATACGCAGTATTTT. This encodes CASSLSPSGVTDTQYF.

The V gene is TRBV7-2, the J gene TRBJ2-3; D call uncertain. The CDR3 length is 12 residues. Per the germline V gene, CDR1 is SGHTA and CDR2 is FQGNSA. The V and J ends lost 3 bases and 4 bases respectively, with 5 bases between them. CDR3: CASSFPPDTQYF. CDR3 sequence (DNA): TGTGCCAGCAGCTTCCCCCCAGATACGCAGTATTTT.

This clonotype has more than one count but fewer than ten. The chain is built from TRBV9 and TRBJ1-5, with D possibly being TRBD1 (5 bases). In germline, CDR1 is SGDLS, CDR2 YYNGEE. V was trimmed by 3 bases and J by 5 bases, leaving 12 bases between them. This CDR3 is built from 14 residues. This CDR3 reads CASSGVGDDQPQHF. CDR3 bases: TGTGCCAGCAGCGGGGTGGGGGACGATCAGCCCCAGCATTTT.

This clonotype occurred many times. CDR3 bases: TGCAGTTTAATCTCCGGCTCTTACCGGGGGGAGACCCAGTACTTC. Protein sequence: CSLISGSYRGETQYF. This sequence joins TRBV20-1 and TRBJ2-5; possibly TRBD2 for D (6 bases). The CDR3 consists of 15 residues. V lost 8 bases and J 5 bases, leaving 24 bases between the germline ends. The germline gives CDR1 DFQATT, CDR2 SNEGSKA (reference sequence).

This clonotype has ten or more counts. The J gene is TRBJ2-1, the V gene TRBV20-1; 9 bases line up with TRBD2. Germline loops: CDR1 DFQATT, CDR2 SNEGSKA (reference sequence). V gave up 5 bases and J gave up 0 bases; unmatched junction bases: 8. This CDR3 has 16 amino acids. CDR3 DNA sequence: TGCAGTGCTGGGCCCTTAGCGGGGGCCTCCTACAATGAGCAGTTCTTC. The encoded protein is CSAGPLAGASYNEQFF.

The chain couples TRBV19 to TRBJ2-5; tentatively, D is TRBD2 (6 bases). CDR1 and CDR2 (germline): LNHDA, SQIVND (reference sequence). This CDR3 has 17 amino acids. The germline V and J ends were trimmed by 3 bases and 2 bases, with 19 bases remaining between them. Here the CDR3 reads CASSMDFEGGFQETQYF. The CDR3 coding sequence is TGTGCCAGTAGTATGGATTTCGAGGGAGGCTTTCAAGAGACCCAGTACTTC.

The chain combines TRBV20-1 with TRBJ2-7, with TRBD2 matching 7 bases. This CDR3 has 16 residues. After removal of 6 bases from V and 7 bases from J, the junction contained 21 bases not matched to a gene. CDR1 and CDR2 (germline): DFQATT, SNEGSKA (reference sequence). The CDR3 nucleotides read TGCAGTGCCACTGCGGGGGAGGGGTTCCCCTACAATGAGCAGTACTTC. It translates to CSATAGEGFPYNEQYF.

J is TRBJ1-5 and V is TRBV20-1; a possible D gene is TRBD1 (5 bases). Germline loops: CDR1 DFQATT, CDR2 SNEGSKA (reference sequence). This CDR3 has 13 residues. The V and J ends lost 4 bases and 6 bases respectively, with 13 bases between them. The CDR3 spells CSAIRAGGQPQHF. CDR3 DNA: TGCAGTGCTATCAGGGCCGGGGGTCAGCCCCAGCATTTT.

Many counts were recorded for this clonotype. The chain links TRBV10-3 to TRBJ2-7, with D uncertain. Per germline, CDR1 ENHRY and CDR2 SYGVKD. The CDR3 consists of 14 residues. The V end was cut by 1 base, the J end by 0 bases, with 7 bases between. CDR3 amino acids: CAISELQSSYEQYF. The CDR3 nucleotides read TGTGCCATCAGTGAGTTACAAAGCTCCTACGAGCAGTACTTC.

This clonotype was found a few times. The chain has TRBV12-3 or TRBV12-4 and TRBJ1-2; D not resolved. This CDR3 has 14 amino acids. The V gene lost 4 bases and the J gene lost 8 bases, with 17 bases spanning the gap. Written as DNA, the CDR3 is TGTGCCAGCAGTTCGCCTCTCGGGGTTTACGGCTACACCTTC. This gives the protein CASSSPLGVYGYTF.

The chain recombines TRBV14 with TRBJ2-6; D is uncertain. Germline assignment: CDR1 SGHDN and CDR2 FVKESK. V lost 1 base and J 4 bases, leaving 2 bases between the germline ends. The CDR3 length is 13 residues. This chain's CDR3 is CASSQGGANVLTF. DNA of the CDR3: TGTGCCAGCAGCCAAGGGGGGGCCAACGTCCTGACTTTC.

The chain uses TRBV20-1 and TRBJ2-5; a possible D gene is TRBD2 (6 bases). The CDR3 loop spans 14 amino acids. Per germline, CDR1 DFQATT and CDR2 SNEGSKA (reference sequence). The CDR3 DNA follows: TGCAGCGCACTTTCCCTGGGACTCCAAGAGACCCAGTACTTC. Protein sequence: CSALSLGLQETQYF.

This clonotype was seen only a few times. J is TRBJ2-3 and V is TRBV7-9, with 7 bases fitting TRBD1. The CDR3 consists of 17 residues. V gave up 6 bases and J gave up 0 bases; unmatched junction bases: 12. The germline CDR1 and CDR2 sequences are SEHNR and FQNEAQ (reference sequence). CDR3 DNA sequence: TGTGCCAGCAGATTATATACCGGGACAGAGAGCACAGATACGCAGTATTTT. It specifies CASRLYTGTESTDTQYF.

The sample holds many counts of this clonotype. The rearrangement uses TRBV12-3 or TRBV12-4 and TRBJ2-2; 9 nucleotides agree with TRBD1. The junction had 14 bases not matched to a gene; V was cut back by 11 bases and J by 7 bases. The CDR3 is 15 amino acids. The CDR3 here is CACDEDRGSGGELFF. DNA of the CDR3: TGTGCCTGCGACGAGGACAGGGGTAGTGGCGGGGAGCTGTTTTTT.

The genes are TRBV6-5 and TRBJ2-3; D is unclear. Germline V gives CDR1 MNHEY, CDR2 SVGAGI. Trimming took off 7 bases at V and 2 bases at J, with 10 bases between the two ends. The CDR3 runs 13 residues. CDR3 sequence (DNA): TGTGCCAGCACGCGGTCCTCCACAGATACGCAGTATTTT. Encoded protein: CASTRSSTDTQYF.

This clonotype has just a few counts. For the CDR3, the DNA is TGTGCCAGCAGTCTAGATGTTCCAGGGCCCAATTCACCCCTCCACTTT. Its translation is CASSLDVPGPNSPLHF. V gene TRBV27 combines with J gene TRBJ1-6; weak D call: TRBD1 (5 bases). V lost 5 bases, J lost 7 bases, and 18 bases lay in between. CDR1 is MNHEY and CDR2 is SMNVEV in the germline V gene (reference sequence). The CDR3 has 16 residues.